Listed below are T cell receptor beta chains from one sample, sequenced in a study of OX40 agonist ivuxolimab in advanced cancers. The data were produced by immunoSEQ multiplex PCR, yet TCRdb's version contains in-frame clones alone and is incomplete. The sample lists 40,000 to 55,000 clones, roughly four fifths occurring once. Sequenced material: CD4+ or CD8+ T cells sorted from blood, taken in a trial of the OX40 agonist ivuxolimab. Receptors originate from an adult with an advanced solid tumor such as melanoma, head and neck, liver or kidney cancer. Both conserved end residues are part of each CDR3. The D gene is left open where the match is weak. For some rows the clone size is stated as once, few or many, or as a class when expanded; others skip it.

CDR3 protein,CDR3 DNA,J gene,clone size,D gene,V gene
CAISGGAYEQYF,TGTGCCATCAGCGGGGGAGCCTACGAGCAGTACTTC,TRBJ2-7,-,-,TRBV10-3
CASSGGTSGNNEQFF,TGTGCCAGCAGTGGAGGGACTAGCGGAAACAATGAGCAGTTCTTC,TRBJ2-1,-,TRBD2,TRBV6-5
CASSFGAAEAFF,TGTGCCAGCAGTTTCGGCGCAGCTGAAGCTTTCTTT,TRBJ1-1,-,-,TRBV28
CASTIAGGGGTDTQYF,TGTGCCAGCACCATAGCGGGAGGTGGTGGCACAGATACGCAGTATTTT,TRBJ2-3,-,TRBD2,TRBV2
CAATTSPDTQYF,TGTGCCGCAACCACATCCCCAGATACGCAGTATTTT,TRBJ2-3,-,-,TRBV10-3
CASSPGGLAGEETQYF,TGCGCCAGCAGCCCGGGGGGACTAGCGGGAGAGGAGACCCAGTACTTC,TRBJ2-5,-,TRBD2,TRBV5-1
CASSLVLEVSLAKNIQYF,TGTGCCAGCAGCTTGGTACTAGAGGTCTCCTTAGCCAAAAACATTCAGTACTTC,TRBJ2-4,-,-,TRBV5-8
CASSPGPKSYEQYF,TGCGCCAGCAGCCCGGGACCCAAGTCCTACGAGCAGTACTTC,TRBJ2-7,-,-,TRBV5-1
CASSIIAGANTGELFF,TGTGCCAGTAGTATTATAGCGGGGGCGAACACCGGGGAGCTGTTTTTT,TRBJ2-2,-,TRBD2,TRBV19
CSVEDPQRLAGYINWGQYF,TGCAGCGTTGAAGATCCCCAAAGACTAGCGGGTTATATTAATTGGGGGCAGTACTTC,TRBJ2-7,-,TRBD2,TRBV29-1
CASSQGDRDFDEQYF,TGCGCCAGCAGCCAAGGGGACAGGGACTTCGACGAGCAGTACTTC,TRBJ2-7,few,TRBD1,TRBV4-1
CASSPPGKTEAFF,TGTGCCAGCAGCCCCCCTGGGAAAACTGAAGCTTTCTTT,TRBJ1-1,-,-,TRBV9
CARTTGTGQVYEQYF,TGTGCCAGAACCACGGGGACGGGACAGGTCTACGAGCAGTACTTC,TRBJ2-7,-,TRBD1,TRBV5-3
CASSLNPGDQETQYF,TGCGCCAGCAGCCTAAATCCAGGGGACCAAGAGACCCAGTACTTC,TRBJ2-5,once,-,TRBV5-1
CASTTTIYEQYF,TGTGCCAGCACCACTACAATCTACGAGCAGTACTTC,TRBJ2-7,once,-,TRBV6-5
CASSPTGGGEQYF,TGTGCCAGCAGCCCCACCGGGGGGGGCGAGCAGTACTTC,TRBJ2-7,-,TRBD2,TRBV9
CASSEESTPYNEQFF,TGTGCCAGCAGTGAAGAATCCACCCCCTACAATGAGCAGTTCTTC,TRBJ2-1,-,-,TRBV2
CASSQAVQETQYF,TGTGCCAGCAGCCAGGCGGTGCAAGAGACCCAGTACTTC,TRBJ2-5,-,-,TRBV7-9
CASGGRGNTEAFF,TGTGCCAGCGGGGGACGGGGTAACACTGAAGCTTTCTTT,TRBJ1-1,-,-,TRBV6-1
CASTPLLAGGPRNEQFF,TGTGCCAGCACCCCTTTACTAGCGGGGGGGCCACGTAATGAGCAGTTCTTC,TRBJ2-1,few,TRBD2,TRBV27
CASRTRGAGIYEQYF,TGTGCCAGCAGAACCCGAGGGGCTGGAATCTACGAGCAGTACTTC,TRBJ2-7,-,-,TRBV6-5
CAVRDKANQPQHF,TGTGCCGTCCGGGACAAGGCCAATCAGCCCCAGCATTTT,TRBJ1-5,few,-,TRBV2
CASSIGAVQGYTF,TGTGCCAGTAGTATAGGGGCGGTCCAAGGCTACACCTTC,TRBJ1-2,few,-,TRBV19
CASSKGVLSSYEQYF,TGTGCCAGCAGCAAAGGAGTTTTAAGCTCCTACGAGCAGTACTTC,TRBJ2-7,-,-,TRBV21-1
CASIGPGQGLLEQFF,TGTGCCAGTATTGGTCCGGGACAGGGGCTCTTGGAGCAGTTCTTC,TRBJ2-1,-,TRBD1,TRBV19
CAWSVDRGEAFF,TGTGCCTGGAGTGTCGACAGGGGTGAGGCTTTCTTT,TRBJ1-1,-,TRBD1,TRBV30
CASSLTNEKLFF,TGTGCCAGCAGTTTGACTAATGAAAAACTGTTTTTT,TRBJ1-4,-,-,TRBV2
CASSQGEGAFSGIYEQYF,TGCGCCAGCAGCCAAGGCGAAGGCGCCTTCTCGGGGATTTACGAGCAGTACTTC,TRBJ2-7,-,-,TRBV4-1
CASSFGRDYGYTF,TGTGCCAGCAGCTTCGGTAGGGACTATGGCTACACCTTC,TRBJ1-2,-,-,TRBV6-5